The TCR beta chain under discussion was sequenced for a study of cytomegalovirus exposure and HLA in healthy donors. Study-wide results and limits: A later analysis found most CMV-associated TCR beta chains apparently HLA-restricted. Prediction of most subjects' HLA-A and HLA-B alleles by TCR beta sequences was reportedly accurate. The investigators catalogued 160 or so TCR beta chains as cytomegalovirus-associated.

The PCR used 60 Vbeta and 13 Jbeta primers. Using immunoSEQ multiplex PCR, the repertoire was profiled, and TCRdb retains in-frame clones only, with some absent. The sample consists of about 100,000 clones, approximately 80% of them appearing once. Worth noting for this clone: Its target is not known.

Material for sequencing was PBMCs. The clonotype originates from a female donor in good health and CMV-seropositive.

CDR3 protein: CASMTSGPKNIQYF. The CDR3 nucleotides read TGTGCCAGCATGACTAGCGGTCCCAAAAACATTCAGTACTTC. The V call is TRBV2, the J call TRBJ2-4; 9 nucleotides agree with TRBD2. The germline gives CDR1 SNHLY, CDR2 FYNNEI. The length of the CDR3 is 14 residues. Trimming removed 7 bases from V and 2 bases from J; junction bases left unmatched: 3.